Included here is one T cell receptor (beta chain) sequence, with context. This sample stems from a study of beta chain features in type 1 diabetes. Of the isolated RNA, all was reverse transcribed, and so the sequenced material was expressed TCRB transcripts. The method was immunoSEQ multiplex PCR; TCRdb's version includes in-frame clones alone and lacks a portion of them. The sample has 350,000 to 450,000 clones; approximately 15% are singletons. Purity exceeding 95% was reached by all sorted populations. CDR1 is LNHDA, CDR2 SQIVND, per germline (reference sequence). This CDR3 has 13 amino acids. Trimming pared 2 bases from V and 4 bases from J, leaving 6 bases between.

This receptor was taken from a man aged 25-45 years in good health. This chain uses TRBV19 with TRBJ1-5; D unclear. Sequencing was carried out using naive CD4+ T cells from blood. The CDR3 bases are TGTGCCAGTAGTATATTAGGGAATCAGCCCCAGCATTTT. This encodes CASSILGNQPQHF.